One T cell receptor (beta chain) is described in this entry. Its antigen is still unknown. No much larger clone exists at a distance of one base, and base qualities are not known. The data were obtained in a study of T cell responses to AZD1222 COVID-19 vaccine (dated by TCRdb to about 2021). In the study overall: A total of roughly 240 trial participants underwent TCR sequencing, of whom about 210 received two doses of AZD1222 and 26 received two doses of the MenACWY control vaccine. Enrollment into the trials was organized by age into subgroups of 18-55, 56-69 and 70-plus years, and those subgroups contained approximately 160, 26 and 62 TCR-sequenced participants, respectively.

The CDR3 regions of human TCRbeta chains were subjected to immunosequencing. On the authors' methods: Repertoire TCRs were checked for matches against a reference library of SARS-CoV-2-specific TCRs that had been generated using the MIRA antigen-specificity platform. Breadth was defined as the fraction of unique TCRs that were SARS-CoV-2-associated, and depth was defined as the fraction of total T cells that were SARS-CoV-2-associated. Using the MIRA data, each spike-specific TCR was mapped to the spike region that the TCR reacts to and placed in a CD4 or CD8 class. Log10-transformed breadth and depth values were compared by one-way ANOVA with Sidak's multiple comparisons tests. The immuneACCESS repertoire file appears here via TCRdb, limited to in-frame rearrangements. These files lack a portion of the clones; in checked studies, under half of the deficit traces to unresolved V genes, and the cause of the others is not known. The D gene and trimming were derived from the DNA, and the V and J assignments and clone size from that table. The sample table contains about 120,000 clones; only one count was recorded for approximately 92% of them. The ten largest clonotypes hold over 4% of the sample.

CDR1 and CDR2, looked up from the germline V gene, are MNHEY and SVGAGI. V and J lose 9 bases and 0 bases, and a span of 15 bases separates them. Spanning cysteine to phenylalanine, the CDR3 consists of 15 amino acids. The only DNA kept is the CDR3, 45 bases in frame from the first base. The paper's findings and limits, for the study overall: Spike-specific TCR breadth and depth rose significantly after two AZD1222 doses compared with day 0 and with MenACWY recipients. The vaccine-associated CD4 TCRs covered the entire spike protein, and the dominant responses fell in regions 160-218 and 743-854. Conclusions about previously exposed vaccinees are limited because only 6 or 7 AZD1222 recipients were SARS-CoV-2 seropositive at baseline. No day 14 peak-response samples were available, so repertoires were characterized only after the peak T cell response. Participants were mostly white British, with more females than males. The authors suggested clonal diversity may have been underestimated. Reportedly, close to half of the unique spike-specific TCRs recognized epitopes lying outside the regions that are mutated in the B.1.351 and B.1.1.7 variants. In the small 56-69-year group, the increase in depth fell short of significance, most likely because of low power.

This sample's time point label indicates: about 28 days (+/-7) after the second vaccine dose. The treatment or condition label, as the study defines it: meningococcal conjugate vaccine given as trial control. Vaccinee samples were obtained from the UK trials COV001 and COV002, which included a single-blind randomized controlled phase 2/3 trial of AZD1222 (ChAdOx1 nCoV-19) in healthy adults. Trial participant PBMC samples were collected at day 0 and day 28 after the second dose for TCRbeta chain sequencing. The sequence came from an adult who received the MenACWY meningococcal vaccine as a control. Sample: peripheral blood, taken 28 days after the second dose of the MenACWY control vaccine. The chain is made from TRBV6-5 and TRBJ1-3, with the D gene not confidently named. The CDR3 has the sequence CARHRHHPSGNTIYF. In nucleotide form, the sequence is TGTGCCAGACATCGTCACCACCCCTCTGGAAACACCATATATTTT.